This is a list of T cell receptor beta chains from one sample in a study of CD8 T cells in Susac syndrome. TCRdb itself ran the immunoSEQ multiplex PCR reads through MiXCR, one entry per CDR3 protein. The profile covers 150,000 to 200,000 distinct CDR3 sequences, with roughly 95% appearing a single time and about 0.093% taken by the ten largest. The sample consisted of CD4+ T cells from PBMCs. The receptor set was obtained from a human donor with multiple sclerosis. The CDR3 runs from the conserved cysteine through the conserved F or W. The order of the fields is V gene, J gene, clone size, D gene, CDR3 protein, CDR3 DNA. A D gene is named only where the DNA matches it firmly. Some rows mark clone size as missing; the rest say once, few, many or name a class of expanded clone.

V: TRBV27
J: TRBJ1-2
size: .
D: .
CDR3: CASSPPGPSPHGYTF
DNA: TGTGCCAGCAGTCCCCCCGGCCCCAGCCCCCATGGCTACACCTTC

V: TRBV30
J: TRBJ1-2
size: .
D: TRBD1
CDR3: CAWSRARTGDGYTF
DNA: TGTGCCTGGAGTCGGGCTCGGACAGGGGACGGCTACACCTTC

V: TRBV7-9
J: TRBJ2-5
size: .
D: .
CDR3: CASSLRVGEETQYF
DNA: TGTGCCAGCAGCTTAAGGGTAGGGGAAGAGACCCAGTACTTC

V: TRBV2
J: TRBJ2-2
size: once
D: TRBD1
CDR3: CASQGTRGLAGELFF
DNA: TGTGCCAGCCAAGGTACCAGGGGGCTCGCCGGGGAGCTGTTTTTT

V: TRBV20-1
J: TRBJ1-1
size: .
D: .
CDR3: CSAPRTEDTEAFF
DNA: TGCAGTGCTCCTCGGACCGAGGACACTGAAGCTTTCTTT

V: TRBV9
J: TRBJ1-2
size: .
D: .
CDR3: CASSVAEGAYGYTF
DNA: TGTGCCAGCAGCGTAGCTGAAGGGGCATATGGCTACACCTTC

V: TRBV4-1
J: TRBJ1-3
size: .
D: .
CDR3: CASSQGPAGNTIYF
DNA: TGCGCCAGCAGCCAAGGCCCCGCCGGAAACACCATATATTTT

V: TRBV10-3
J: TRBJ2-7
size: .
D: .
CDR3: CAIGPGLPYEQYF
DNA: TGTGCCATCGGTCCGGGCCTTCCCTACGAGCAGTACTTC

V: TRBV11-2
J: TRBJ2-2
size: .
D: .
CDR3: CASSATGHSNTGGLFF
DNA: TGTGCCAGCAGCGCCACGGGACACTCGAACACCGGGGGGCTGTTTTTT

V: TRBV7-2
J: TRBJ2-7
size: .
D: .
CDR3: CASSLRTKYEQYF
DNA: TGTGCCAGCAGCTTGCGGACTAAATACGAGCAGTACTTC

V: TRBV27
J: TRBJ1-2
size: once
D: .
CDR3: CASSDPGGYGYTF
DNA: TGTGCCAGCAGCGATCCGGGGGGCTATGGCTACACCTTC

V: TRBV18
J: TRBJ1-2
size: .
D: .
CDR3: CASSPERADDYGYTF
DNA: TGTGCCAGCTCACCAGAGAGGGCGGATGACTATGGCTACACCTTC

V: TRBV5-4
J: TRBJ1-1
size: .
D: TRBD1
CDR3: CASSGRDRGNTEAFF
DNA: TGTGCCAGCAGCGGGCGGGACAGGGGGAACACTGAAGCTTTCTTT

V: TRBV25-1
J: TRBJ2-1
size: .
D: TRBD2
CDR3: CASTGLAFNEQFF
DNA: TGTGCCAGCACGGGACTAGCGTTTAATGAGCAGTTCTTC

V: TRBV3-1
J: TRBJ1-6
size: .
D: .
CDR3: CASSQEGATGAPLHF
DNA: TGTGCCAGCAGCCAAGAAGGCGCCACCGGGGCACCCCTCCACTTT

V: TRBV19
J: TRBJ2-7
size: .
D: .
CDR3: CASSTRDGQSYEQYF
DNA: TGTGCCAGTAGTACCCGGGACGGACAATCCTACGAGCAGTACTTC

V: TRBV30
J: TRBJ1-2
size: once
D: TRBD1
CDR3: CAWRGDRPNYGYTF
DNA: TGTGCCTGGAGGGGGGACAGACCCAACTATGGCTACACCTTC

V: TRBV6-2/TRBV6-3
J: TRBJ2-7
size: .
D: .
CDR3: CASRTYRDEQYF
DNA: TGTGCCAGCAGGACGTACAGGGACGAGCAGTACTTC

V: TRBV23-1
J: TRBJ1-1
size: .
D: TRBD1
CDR3: CASSQSVYGGQVAQIRWGFF
DNA: TGCGCCAGCAGTCAATCTGTCTATGGGGGACAGGTCGCACAGATCAGATGGGGTTTCTTT

V: TRBV7-7
J: TRBJ2-7
size: .
D: TRBD1
CDR3: CASSFDRAF
DNA: TGTGCCAGCAGCTTCGACAGGGCCTTC

V: TRBV9
J: TRBJ2-5
size: .
D: .
CDR3: CASSVASQRETQYF
DNA: TGTGCCAGCAGCGTTGCGAGTCAAAGGGAGACCCAGTACTTC

V: TRBV28
J: TRBJ1-6
size: .
D: TRBD1
CDR3: CASSYRQGISPLHF
DNA: TGTGCCAGCAGCTATCGACAGGGGATTTCACCCCTCCACTTT

V: TRBV9
J: TRBJ1-2
size: .
D: TRBD1
CDR3: CASKGARGTNYGYTF
DNA: TGTGCCAGCAAGGGGGCACGGGGCACTAACTATGGCTACACCTTC

V: TRBV4-1
J: TRBJ1-1
size: once
D: .
CDR3: CASNEQGNTEAFF
DNA: TGCGCCAGTAACGAACAGGGAAACACTGAAGCTTTCTTT

V: TRBV18
J: TRBJ2-5
size: .
D: .
CDR3: CASSPNSGAQETQYF
DNA: TGTGCCAGCTCACCAAACTCAGGGGCCCAAGAGACCCAGTACTTC

V: TRBV14
J: TRBJ2-5
size: .
D: .
CDR3: CASSEGSTQYF
DNA: TGTGCCAGCAGCGAAGGGAGTACCCAGTACTTC

V: TRBV27
J: TRBJ1-2
size: .
D: .
CDR3: CASRDTYSANYGYTF
DNA: TGTGCCAGCAGGGACACCTACTCAGCTAACTATGGCTACACCTTC

V: TRBV29-1
J: TRBJ1-1
size: .
D: .
CDR3: CSVVLGAPSTEAFF
DNA: TGCAGCGTTGTCCTGGGGGCGCCGAGCACTGAAGCTTTCTTT

V: TRBV20-1
J: TRBJ2-1
size: .
D: .
CDR3: CSARVVVTARGWYNEQFF
DNA: TGCAGTGCTAGAGTGGTAGTAACAGCTCGTGGGTGGTACAATGAGCAGTTCTTC

V: TRBV18
J: TRBJ2-5
size: .
D: .
CDR3: CASSPPASLETQYF
DNA: TGTGCCAGCTCACCACCGGCTAGCTTGGAGACCCAGTACTTC

V: TRBV3-1
J: TRBJ1-1
size: .
D: .
CDR3: CASSQMWGKTEAFF
DNA: TGTGCCAGCAGCCAAATGTGGGGCAAGACTGAAGCTTTCTTT

V: TRBV24-1
J: TRBJ1-4
size: .
D: .
CDR3: CATKRLRTNEKLFF
DNA: TGTGCCACCAAGCGATTGAGGACTAATGAAAAACTGTTTTTT

V: TRBV29-1
J: TRBJ2-3
size: .
D: .
CDR3: CSVEVSAKGTDTQYF
DNA: TGCAGCGTTGAAGTGAGCGCCAAAGGCACAGATACGCAGTATTTT

V: TRBV29-1
J: TRBJ1-2
size: .
D: TRBD1
CDR3: CSVEDPRQGGYGYTF
DNA: TGCAGCGTTGAAGATCCCCGACAGGGGGGATATGGCTACACCTTC

V: TRBV13
J: TRBJ2-5
size: .
D: .
CDR3: CASSSPYSETQYF
DNA: TGTGCCAGCAGCTCCCCGTACTCGGAGACCCAGTACTTC

V: TRBV19
J: TRBJ2-2
size: .
D: .
CDR3: CASSTGADTGELFF
DNA: TGTGCCAGTAGTACAGGGGCGGACACCGGGGAGCTGTTTTTT

V: TRBV7-9
J: TRBJ2-1
size: .
D: TRBD2
CDR3: CASSLLAGAYNEQFF
DNA: TGTGCCAGCAGCTTACTAGCGGGGGCCTACAATGAGCAGTTCTTC

V: TRBV6-6
J: TRBJ1-2
size: few
D: TRBD1
CDR3: CASSDRGRDHGYTF
DNA: TGTGCCAGCAGTGACAGGGGGAGGGATCATGGCTACACCTTC

V: TRBV4-2
J: TRBJ2-3
size: .
D: TRBD1
CDR3: CASSQDPATGGDTQYF
DNA: TGTGCCAGCAGCCAAGATCCTGCGACAGGGGGGGATACGCAGTATTTT

V: TRBV24-1
J: TRBJ1-2
size: .
D: .
CDR3: CATSLKGYGYTF
DNA: TGTGCCACCAGTCTAAAGGGCTATGGCTACACCTTC

V: TRBV24-1
J: TRBJ2-5
size: .
D: TRBD2
CDR3: CATSDSRGAQYF
DNA: TGTGCCACCAGTGATTCCCGGGGGGCCCAGTACTTC

V: TRBV9
J: TRBJ2-1
size: once
D: TRBD2
CDR3: CASSGRLAGGNEQFF
DNA: TGTGCCAGCAGCGGCCGACTAGCGGGGGGCAATGAGCAGTTCTTC

V: TRBV29-1
J: TRBJ2-1
size: .
D: TRBD1
CDR3: CSVPGQGHNEQFF
DNA: TGCAGCGTCCCGGGACAGGGCCACAATGAGCAGTTCTTC

V: TRBV7-2
J: TRBJ1-2
size: .
D: .
CDR3: CASSLAGLGYTF
DNA: TGTGCCAGCAGCTTAGCAGGGTTGGGCTACACCTTC

V: TRBV30
J: TRBJ2-7
size: .
D: .
CDR3: CAWSPRLGQRYEQYF
DNA: TGTGCCTGGAGTCCGAGGTTAGGTCAGAGATACGAGCAGTACTTC

V: TRBV7-9
J: TRBJ2-1
size: .
D: .
CDR3: CASSSYSLENNEQFF
DNA: TGTGCCAGCAGCTCCTACTCTCTCGAGAACAATGAGCAGTTCTTC

V: TRBV2
J: TRBJ1-5
size: .
D: .
CDR3: CASSFQGGHDQPQHF
DNA: TGTGCCAGCAGCTTTCAAGGGGGGCATGATCAGCCCCAGCATTTT

V: TRBV18
J: TRBJ1-1
size: .
D: .
CDR3: CASSLGSGEAFF
DNA: TGTGCCAGCTCACTGGGTTCAGGGGAAGCTTTCTTT

V: TRBV20-1
J: TRBJ1-2
size: .
D: TRBD1
CDR3: CSARATGGAGPLDYGYTF
DNA: TGCAGTGCTAGAGCCACAGGGGGCGCAGGGCCTCTGGACTATGGCTACACCTTC

V: TRBV4-3
J: TRBJ1-6
size: .
D: TRBD1
CDR3: CASSKRTGSYNSPLHF
DNA: TGCGCCAGCAGCAAAAGGACAGGGAGTTATAATTCACCCCTCCACTTT

V: TRBV7-8
J: TRBJ1-1
size: .
D: .
CDR3: CASRVDTEAFF
DNA: TGTGCCAGCAGGGTGGACACTGAAGCTTTCTTT

V: TRBV20-1
J: TRBJ1-4
size: .
D: TRBD1
CDR3: CSAVPGQGKEKLFF
DNA: TGCAGTGCTGTCCCGGGACAGGGAAAGGAAAAACTGTTTTTT